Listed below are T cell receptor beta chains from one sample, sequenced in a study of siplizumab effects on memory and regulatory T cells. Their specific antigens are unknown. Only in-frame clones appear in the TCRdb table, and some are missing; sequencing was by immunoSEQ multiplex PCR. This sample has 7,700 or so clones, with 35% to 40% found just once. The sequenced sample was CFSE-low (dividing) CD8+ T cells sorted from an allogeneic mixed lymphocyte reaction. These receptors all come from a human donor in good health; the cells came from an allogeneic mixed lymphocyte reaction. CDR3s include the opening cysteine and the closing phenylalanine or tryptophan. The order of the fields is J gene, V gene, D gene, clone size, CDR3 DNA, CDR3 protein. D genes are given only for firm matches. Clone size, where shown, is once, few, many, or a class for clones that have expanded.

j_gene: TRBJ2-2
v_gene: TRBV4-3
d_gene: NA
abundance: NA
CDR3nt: TGCGCCAGCAGCCAAGTCTCGAGCTCCGGGGAGCTGTTTTTT
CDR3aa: CASSQVSSSGELFF

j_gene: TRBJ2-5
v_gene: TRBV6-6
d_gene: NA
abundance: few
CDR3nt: TGTGCCAGCAGCATTAGCGCGGAGACCCAGTACTTC
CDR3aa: CASSISAETQYF

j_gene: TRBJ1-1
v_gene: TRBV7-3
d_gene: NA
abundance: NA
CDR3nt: TGTGCCAGCAGCCTAGGGGACATCACTGAAGCTTTCTTT
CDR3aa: CASSLGDITEAFF

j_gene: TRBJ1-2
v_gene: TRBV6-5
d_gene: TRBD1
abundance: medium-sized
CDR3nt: TGTGCCAGCGGACCGAACAGGGGGCTGGGCTACACCTTC
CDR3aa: CASGPNRGLGYTF

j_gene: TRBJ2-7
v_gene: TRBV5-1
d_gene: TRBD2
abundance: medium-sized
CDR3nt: TGCGCCAGCAGCTTGGGGTGGGGCGGGAGAACCCACGAGCAGTACTTC
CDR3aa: CASSLGWGGRTHEQYF

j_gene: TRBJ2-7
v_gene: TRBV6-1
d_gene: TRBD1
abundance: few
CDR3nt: TGTGCCAGCAAATCCGGGACAGAAGCCTACGAGCAGTACTTC
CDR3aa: CASKSGTEAYEQYF

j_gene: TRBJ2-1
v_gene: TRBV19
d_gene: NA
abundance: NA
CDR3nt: TGTGCCAGTAGTATTTTGGGGAGCTCCTACAATGAGCAGTTCTTC
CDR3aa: CASSILGSSYNEQFF

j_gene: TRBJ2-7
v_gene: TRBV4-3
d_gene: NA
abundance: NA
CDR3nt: TGCGCCAGCAGCCAATTATGGCCTAGCGTTACCTACGAGCAGTACTTC
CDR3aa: CASSQLWPSVTYEQYF

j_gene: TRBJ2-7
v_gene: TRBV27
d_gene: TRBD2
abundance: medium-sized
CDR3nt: TGTGCCAGCATCGGACTAGCCCCCTACGAGCAGTACTTC
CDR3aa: CASIGLAPYEQYF

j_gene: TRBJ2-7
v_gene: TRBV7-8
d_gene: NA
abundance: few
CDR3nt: TGTGCCAGCAGCCCTTCCTACGAGCAGTACTTC
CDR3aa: CASSPSYEQYF

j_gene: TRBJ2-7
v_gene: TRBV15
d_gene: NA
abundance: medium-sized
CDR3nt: TGTGCCACCAGCAGAGGGGGGTACGAGCAGTACTTC
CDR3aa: CATSRGGYEQYF

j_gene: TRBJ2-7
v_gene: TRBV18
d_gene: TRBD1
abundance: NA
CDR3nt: TGTGCCAGCTCACCGGGACAGGGCTCCTACGAGCAGTACTTC
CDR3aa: CASSPGQGSYEQYF

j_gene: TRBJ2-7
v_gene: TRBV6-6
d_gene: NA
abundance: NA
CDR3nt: TGTGCCAGCGGGGAGGCCTACGAGCAGTACTTC
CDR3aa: CASGEAYEQYF

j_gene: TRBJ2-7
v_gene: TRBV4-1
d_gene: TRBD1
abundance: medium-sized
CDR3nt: TGCGCCAGCAGCCTGGGACAGGGCTACGAGCAGTACTTC
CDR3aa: CASSLGQGYEQYF

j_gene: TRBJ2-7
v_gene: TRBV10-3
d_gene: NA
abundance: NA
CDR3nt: TGTGCCATCGGGGGGAGTGGGGTTGACTACGAGCAGTACTTC
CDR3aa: CAIGGSGVDYEQYF

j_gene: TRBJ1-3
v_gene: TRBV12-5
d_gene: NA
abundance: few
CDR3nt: TGTGCTAGTGGTTTAGGAAACACCATATATTTT
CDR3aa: CASGLGNTIYF

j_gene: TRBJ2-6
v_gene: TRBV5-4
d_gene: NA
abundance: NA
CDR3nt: TGTGCCAGCAGCTTGGACAGCGCCTCTGGGGCCAACGTCCTGACTTTC
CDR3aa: CASSLDSASGANVLTF

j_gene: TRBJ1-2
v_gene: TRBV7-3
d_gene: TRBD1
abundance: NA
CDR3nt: TGTGCCAGCAGCTCGACAGGGTTCTATGGCTACACCTTC
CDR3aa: CASSSTGFYGYTF

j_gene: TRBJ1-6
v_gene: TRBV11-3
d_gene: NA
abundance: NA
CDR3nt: TGTGCCAGCAGCTTAGGTGATCATTCACCCCTCCACTTT
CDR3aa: CASSLGDHSPLHF

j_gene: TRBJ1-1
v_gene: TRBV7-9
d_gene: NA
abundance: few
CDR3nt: TGTGCCAGCAGCTTAGATGCGGGAACTGAAGCTTTCTTT
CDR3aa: CASSLDAGTEAFF